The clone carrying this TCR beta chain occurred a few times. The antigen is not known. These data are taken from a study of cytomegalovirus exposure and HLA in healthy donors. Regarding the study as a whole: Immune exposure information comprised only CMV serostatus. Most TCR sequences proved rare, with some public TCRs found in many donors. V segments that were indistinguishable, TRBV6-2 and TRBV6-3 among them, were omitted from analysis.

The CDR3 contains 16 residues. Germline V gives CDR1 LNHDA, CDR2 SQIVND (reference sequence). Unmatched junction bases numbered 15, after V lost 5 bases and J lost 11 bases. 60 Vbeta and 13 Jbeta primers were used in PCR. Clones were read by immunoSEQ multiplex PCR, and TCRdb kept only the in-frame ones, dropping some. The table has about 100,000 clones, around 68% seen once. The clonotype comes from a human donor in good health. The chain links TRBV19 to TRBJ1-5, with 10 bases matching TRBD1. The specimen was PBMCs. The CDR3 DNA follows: TGTGCCAGTAGTCGAGACAGGGGGCGGTCGGTGGGATCCCAGCATTTT. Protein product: CASSRDRGRSVGSQHF.